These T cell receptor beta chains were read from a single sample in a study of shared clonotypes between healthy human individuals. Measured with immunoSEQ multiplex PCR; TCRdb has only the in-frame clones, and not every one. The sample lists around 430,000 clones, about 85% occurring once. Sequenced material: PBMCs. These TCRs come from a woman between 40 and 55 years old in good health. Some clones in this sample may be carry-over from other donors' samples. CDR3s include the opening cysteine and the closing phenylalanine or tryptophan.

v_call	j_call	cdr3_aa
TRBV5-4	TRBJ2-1	CASSGGQATGRNEQFF
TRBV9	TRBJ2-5	CASNQGYQETQYF
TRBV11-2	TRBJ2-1	CASGRDDRNEQFF
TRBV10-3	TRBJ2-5	CAIGREGVSETQYF
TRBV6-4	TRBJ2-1	CASSAQGLGNEQFF
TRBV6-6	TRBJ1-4	CASSFRQDYTEKLFF
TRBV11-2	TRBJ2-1	CASSLVLVRTDYNEQFF
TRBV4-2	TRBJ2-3	CASSQDRAGIWYF
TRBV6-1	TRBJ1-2	CASSASVGGYTF
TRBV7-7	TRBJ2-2	CASSFDTLTSGELFF
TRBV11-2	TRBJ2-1	CASSSKDDASEQFF
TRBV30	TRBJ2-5	CAQNTSRLNQETQYF
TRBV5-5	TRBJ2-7	CASSLSQGRGYEQYF
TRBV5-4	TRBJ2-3	CASSWGTGGLAGTQYF
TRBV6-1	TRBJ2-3	CASSAVDTQYF
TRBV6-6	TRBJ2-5	CASSYSGLAQETQYF
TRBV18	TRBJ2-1	CASSPLRDEQFF
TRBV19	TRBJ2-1	CASTIGQAHNEQFF
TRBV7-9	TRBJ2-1	CASSFRDRRLSSYNEQFF
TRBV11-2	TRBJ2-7	CASSLVGGLIRYEQYF
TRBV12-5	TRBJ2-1	CASGLVLGTSGRLNEQFF
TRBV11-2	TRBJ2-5	CASSFLWGPEAQYF
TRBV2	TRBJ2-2	CASRDLGGEGPGELFF
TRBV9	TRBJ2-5	CASSVQAQETQYF
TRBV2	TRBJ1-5	CASSPDRGHSQPQHF
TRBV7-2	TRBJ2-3	CASSSAVSTDTQYF
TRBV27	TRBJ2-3	CASSSPRPTDTQYF
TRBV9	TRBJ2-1	CASSVDAGLAGYNEQFF
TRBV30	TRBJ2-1	CAWSVNNEQFF
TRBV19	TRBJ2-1	CASSGGAFYNEQFF
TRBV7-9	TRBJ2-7	CASSPPGQTYEQYF
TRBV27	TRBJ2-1	CASSLSSYNEQFF
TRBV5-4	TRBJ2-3	CASSFGTGGTDTQYF
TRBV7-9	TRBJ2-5	CASSPGTSGTLETQYF
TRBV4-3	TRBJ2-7	CASSQVAGGSYEQYF
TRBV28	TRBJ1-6	CASRGAGQGDSPLHF
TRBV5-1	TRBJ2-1	CASSLVASGNSYNEQFF
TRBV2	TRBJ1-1	CASRTDLNTEAFF
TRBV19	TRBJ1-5	CASSKEGNQPQHF
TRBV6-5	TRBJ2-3	CASSYSNRYTQYF
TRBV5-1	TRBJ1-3	CASSLAGGSGNTIYF
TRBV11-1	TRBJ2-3	CASSPVVSGKDTQYF
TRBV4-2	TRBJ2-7	CASSRGGQGAYEQYF
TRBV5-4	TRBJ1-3	CASSLNFAGSGNTIYF
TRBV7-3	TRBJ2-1	CASSTGTSGSNEQFF
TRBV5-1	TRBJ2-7	CASSLGAALGNEQYF
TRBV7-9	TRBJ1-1	CARWWGWNTEAFF
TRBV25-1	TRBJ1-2	CASSPDWGHGYTF
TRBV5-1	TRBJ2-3	CASSPWSGQVADTQYF
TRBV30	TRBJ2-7	CAWKSAGWSYEQYF
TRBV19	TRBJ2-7	CASTPTGVTSYEQYF
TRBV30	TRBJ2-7	CSTGQGTYEQYF
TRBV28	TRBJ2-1	CASTPQGVASYNEQFF